This TCR beta chain was found in a study of PD-1 blockade in classical Hodgkin lymphoma. In its sample, this clone was seen many times. Autologous stem cell transplantation was followed by relapse in every patient, and brentuximab vedotin exposure varied. Sequencing used immunoSEQ multiplex PCR; TCRdb keeps in-frame clones, though not all of them. Seen here are more than 140,000 clones, less than 80% observed once, and the top ten hold approximately 9.6%. The CDR3 has 16 residues. With V trimmed by 4 bases and J by 6 bases, 13 bases remained unmatched. The germline gives CDR1 SGDLS, CDR2 YYNGEE. The TCR comes from a human donor with classical Hodgkin lymphoma. This sequence joins TRBV9 and TRBJ2-3; 8 bases map to TRBD1. The sequenced sample was peripheral blood mononuclear cells (PBMCs), obtained before the second cycle of nivolumab. CDR3 loop: CASSPSLAGGADTQYF. In DNA, the CDR3 is TGTGCCAGCAGCCCAAGCTTGGCAGGGGGCGCGGATACGCAGTATTTT.